Listed below are T cell receptor beta chains from one sample, sequenced in a study of persistence of HIV-infected CD4 T cells. Some clones are missing from TCRdb's copy, which holds only in-frame ones; the method was immunoSEQ multiplex PCR. The sample has nearly 20,000 clones; approximately 65% are singletons. The antigens for these receptors are not known. The material sequenced was CD4+ T cells sorted from PBMCs after roughly 18-hour stimulation, taken from a patient who received antiretroviral therapy. Receptors were obtained from an adult woman with HIV who was CMV-seropositive. The CDR3 runs from the conserved cysteine through the conserved F or W. D genes are given only for firm matches. Size is stated for part of the rows, as once, few or many counts, or as a class when the clone is expanded.

clone_size j_call d_call v_call cdr3_nt cdr3_aa
- TRBJ1-1 - TRBV5-1 TGCGCCAGCAAGAATCAGGTGATGAACACTGAAGCTTTCTTT CASKNQVMNTEAFF
once TRBJ2-5 TRBD2 TRBV10-1 TGCGCCAGCAGTCCGGGGGGTCAAGAGACCCAGTACTTC CASSPGGQETQYF
- TRBJ2-2 TRBD1 TRBV30 TGTGCCTGGGTTAGACAGGGAAGGGACACCGGGGAGCTGTTTTTT CAWVRQGRDTGELFF
- TRBJ1-6 - TRBV7-2 TGTGCCAGCAGCTTAGAGTCAGGGCATTCACCCCTCCACTTT CASSLESGHSPLHF
- TRBJ1-2 - TRBV7-9 TGTGCCAGCAGCTCGTACAGCGGTGGCTACACCTTC CASSSYSGGYTF
few TRBJ1-3 - TRBV6-6 TGTGCCAGCAGGTTGTCCGGAAACACCATATATTTT CASRLSGNTIYF
- TRBJ2-1 TRBD2 TRBV3-1/TRBV3-2 TGTGCCAGCAGCCAATTACCTAGCGGGGGCTACAATGAGCAGTTCTTC CASSQLPSGGYNEQFF
few TRBJ1-2 - TRBV5-6 TGTGCCAGCAGCTTGACGGACCGCCTTGACGGTGGCTACACCTTC CASSLTDRLDGGYTF
- TRBJ1-3 - TRBV18 TGTGCCAGCTCACCGCCGGCCCTCTCTGGAAACACCATATATTTT CASSPPALSGNTIYF
- TRBJ1-1 - TRBV6-5 TGTGCCAGCAGTCAGTTCGACCACACTGAAGCTTTCTTT CASSQFDHTEAFF
few TRBJ1-3 - TRBV7-9 TGTGCCAGCAGCTTAGAGGGCTTGATGAACACCATATATTTT CASSLEGLMNTIYF
- TRBJ1-2 - TRBV5-8 TGTGCCAGCAGCTTGTATGGCAGGGTCTATGGCTACACCTTC CASSLYGRVYGYTF
medium-sized TRBJ1-5 - TRBV6-6 TGTGCAACGGCTCGAGGGGATCAGCCCCAGCATTTT CATARGDQPQHF
- TRBJ1-5 - TRBV12-5 TGTGCTAGTGGTTTACATCAGCCCCAGCATTTT CASGLHQPQHF
- TRBJ2-2 - TRBV5-1 TGCGCCAGCAGCTCTCTCGGGACTTCGAACACCGGGGAGCTGTTTTTT CASSSLGTSNTGELFF
- TRBJ1-6 TRBD1 TRBV27 TGTGCCAGCAGTTTACAGGGGGTGGGCTCCTATAATTCACCCCTCCACTTT CASSLQGVGSYNSPLHF
- TRBJ2-2 - TRBV27 TGTGCCAGCAGTTTATTAGGTGGGGGTCCCACCGGGGAGCTGTTTTTT CASSLLGGGPTGELFF
- TRBJ2-5 - TRBV4-1 TGCGCCAGCAGCCAAGTTTCCGCAGGACGGGAGACCCAGTACTTC CASSQVSAGRETQYF
- TRBJ1-1 - TRBV6-1 TGTGCCAGCAGTGACCAAGGGGGTCTGGTGTTGGCTTTCTTT CASSDQGGLVLAFF